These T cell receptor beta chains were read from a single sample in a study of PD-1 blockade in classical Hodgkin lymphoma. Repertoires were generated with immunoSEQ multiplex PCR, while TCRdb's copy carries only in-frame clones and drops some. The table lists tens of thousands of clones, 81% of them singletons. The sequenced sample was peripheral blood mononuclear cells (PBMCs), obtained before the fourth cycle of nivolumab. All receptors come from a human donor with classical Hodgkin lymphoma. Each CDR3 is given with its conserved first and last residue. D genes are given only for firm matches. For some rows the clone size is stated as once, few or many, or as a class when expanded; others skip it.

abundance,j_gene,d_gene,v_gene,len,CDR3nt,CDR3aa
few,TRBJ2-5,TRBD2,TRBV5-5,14,TGTGCCAGCAGAACCCGGGGGGGCTATGAGACCCAGTACTTC,CASRTRGGYETQYF
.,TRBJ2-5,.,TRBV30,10,TGTGCCTGGAGTGGGACGGCCCAGTACTTC,CAWSGTAQYF
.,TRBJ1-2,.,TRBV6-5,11,TGTGCCAGCAGTTCTGAGTATGGCTACACCTTC,CASSSEYGYTF
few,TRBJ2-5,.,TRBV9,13,TGTGCCAGCAGCGCCGCTAGCACCGAGACCCAGTACTTC,CASSAASTETQYF
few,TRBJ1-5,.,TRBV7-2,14,TGTGCCAGCAGCTTAGAGCTTAGCAATCAGCCCCAGCATTTT,CASSLELSNQPQHF
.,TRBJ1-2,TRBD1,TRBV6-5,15,TGTGCCAGCAGTTACCTGACAGGGGGCGACTATGGCTACACCTTC,CASSYLTGGDYGYTF
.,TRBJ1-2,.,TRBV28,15,TGTGCCAGCAACGAACCTGAACCGTTGGGAAATGGCTACACCTTC,CASNEPEPLGNGYTF
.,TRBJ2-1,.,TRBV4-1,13,TGCGCCAGCAGCCAAGAAGTGGGTAATGAGCAGTTCTTC,CASSQEVGNEQFF
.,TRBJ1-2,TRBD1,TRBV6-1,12,TGTGCCAGCAGGGGACAGGGGAGCGGCTACACCTTC,CASRGQGSGYTF
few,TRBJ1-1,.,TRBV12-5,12,TGTGCTAGTGGGTACCTACAGCTTGAAGCTTTCTTT,CASGYLQLEAFF
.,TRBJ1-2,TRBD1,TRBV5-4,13,TGTGCCAGCGCCCCGGACAGGGGCTATGGCTACACCTTC,CASAPDRGYGYTF
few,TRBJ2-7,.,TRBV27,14,TGTGCCAGCAGTCCGGGGACCTTCTCCTACGAGCAGTACTTC,CASSPGTFSYEQYF
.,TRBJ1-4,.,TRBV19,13,TGTGCCAGTAGTGGGAGCGGGAGGGAAAAACTGTTTTTT,CASSGSGREKLFF
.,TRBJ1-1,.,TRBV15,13,TGTGCCACCGCCTCAAGGAGAGACACTGAAGCTTTCTTT,CATASRRDTEAFF
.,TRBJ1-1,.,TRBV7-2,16,TGTGCCAGCACTCGAGACGGGGGACTAATGAACACTGAAGCTTTCTTT,CASTRDGGLMNTEAFF
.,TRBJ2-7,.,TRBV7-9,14,TGTGCCAGCAGCTCGCGGGACCGAGCCTACGAGCAGTACTTC,CASSSRDRAYEQYF
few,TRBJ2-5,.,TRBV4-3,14,TGCGCCAGCAGCCAAGACACAGGGAAAGAGACCCAGTACTTC,CASSQDTGKETQYF
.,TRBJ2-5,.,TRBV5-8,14,TGTGCCAGCACCCCGTGGTTAGCGCTAGAGACCCAGTACTTC,CASTPWLALETQYF
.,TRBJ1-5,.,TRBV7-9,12,TGTGCCAGCGGAGCCGAAGATCAGCCCCAGCATTTT,CASGAEDQPQHF
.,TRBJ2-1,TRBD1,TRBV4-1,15,TGCGCCAGCAGCCAAGAGACGGGGACAGGGGGCGAGCAGTTCTTC,CASSQETGTGGEQFF
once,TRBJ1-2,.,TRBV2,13,TGTGCCAGCAGTGAATCGCCTTGGGATGGCTACACCTTC,CASSESPWDGYTF
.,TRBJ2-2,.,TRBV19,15,TGTGCCAGTAGTATCCTAACACCGAACACCGGGGAGCTGTTTTTT,CASSILTPNTGELFF
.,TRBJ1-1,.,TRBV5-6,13,TGTGCCAGCAGCCTGAAGATGAACACTGAAGCTTTCTTT,CASSLKMNTEAFF
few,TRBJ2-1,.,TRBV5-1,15,TGCGCCAGCAGCCCTCGGGGGAACAACTACAATGAGCAGTTCTTC,CASSPRGNNYNEQFF
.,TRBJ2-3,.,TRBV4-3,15,TGCGCCAGCAGCCAAGTGAGGGGGAGGTCAGATACGCAGTATTTT,CASSQVRGRSDTQYF
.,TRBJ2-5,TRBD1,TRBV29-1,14,TGCAGCGCGCCGACAGGGGGAGGCCAAGAGACCCAGTACTTC,CSAPTGGGQETQYF
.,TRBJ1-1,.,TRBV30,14,TGTGCCTGGAGCTCCCAGGTGGGTCGAGGAGAAGCTTTCTTT,CAWSSQVGRGEAFF
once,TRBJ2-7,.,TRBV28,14,TGTGCCAGCACCCTGGGGTCCCCCTCCTACGAGCAGTACTTC,CASTLGSPSYEQYF
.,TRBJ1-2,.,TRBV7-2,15,TGTGCCAGCAGCTTAGAGGCAGGGGCGGGAGGAGGCTACACCTTC,CASSLEAGAGGGYTF
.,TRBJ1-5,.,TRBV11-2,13,TGTGCCAGCAGCTTAGAAAGCAATCAGCCCCAGCATTTT,CASSLESNQPQHF
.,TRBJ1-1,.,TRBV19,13,TGTGCCAGTAGTGGAGGGGGGAACACTGAAGCTTTCTTT,CASSGGGNTEAFF
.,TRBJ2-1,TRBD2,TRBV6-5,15,TGTGCCAGCCGGGGGGGTGGCGGAGGGCACAATGAGCAGTTCTTC,CASRGGGGGHNEQFF
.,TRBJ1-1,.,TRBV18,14,TGTGCCAGCTCACCATCCCGTTACTTGACTGAAGCTTTCTTT,CASSPSRYLTEAFF
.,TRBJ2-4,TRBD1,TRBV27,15,TGTGCCAGCACCCTCTTCCGGGACAGCAAAAACATTCAGTACTTC,CASTLFRDSKNIQYF
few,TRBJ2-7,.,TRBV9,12,TGTGCCAGCAGCGTAGGAGGGGACGAGCAGTACTTC,CASSVGGDEQYF
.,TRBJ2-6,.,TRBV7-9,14,TGTGCCAGCAGGGGTGTCGGGGACCACCCTGTCCTGACTTTC,CASRGVGDHPVLTF
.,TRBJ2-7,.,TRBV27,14,TGTGCCAGCAGTTTATCGATGGGGTCCTACGAGCAGTACTTC,CASSLSMGSYEQYF
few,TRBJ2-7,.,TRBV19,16,TGTGCCAGCTCCCCCAGGGTTTTTCCAATCCTCTACGAGCAGTACTTC,CASSPRVFPILYEQYF
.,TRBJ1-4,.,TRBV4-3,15,TGCGCCAGCAGCCAAGGCGGGGGGTCGGGTGAAAAACTGTTTTTT,CASSQGGGSGEKLFF
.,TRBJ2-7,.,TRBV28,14,TGTGCCAGCGGATCCGGGACTGCAATTTACGAGCAGTACTTC,CASGSGTAIYEQYF
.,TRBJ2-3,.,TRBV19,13,TGTGCCAGTAGTATAGCGGGGGTGGATACGCAGTATTTT,CASSIAGVDTQYF
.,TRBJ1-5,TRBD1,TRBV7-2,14,TGTGCCAGCAGCTTAGCTACAGGGGTTCAGCCCCAGCATTTT,CASSLATGVQPQHF